This T cell receptor (beta chain) was observed in a study of cytomegalovirus exposure and HLA in healthy donors. The PCR had 60 Vbeta and 13 Jbeta primers. Profiled with immunoSEQ multiplex PCR; TCRdb holds only in-frame clones, not every one. The sample has about 200,000 clones, roughly 80% seen once. Notes on the study in general: A later analysis found that most CMV-associated TCR beta chains appeared HLA-restricted. Overall, around 150 TCR beta chains were annotated as cytomegalovirus-associated. CMV serostatus was the sole immune exposure data available.

About this clone itself: Its target is not known.

The sequenced sample was PBMCs. This receptor was obtained from a woman aged 30 to 39 in good health and CMV-seronegative.

DNA of the CDR3: TGTGCCAGCAGCTTAGGTGTAGGGGTGAACTATGGCTACACCTTC. Its translation is CASSLGVGVNYGYTF. V is TRBV7-8 and J is TRBJ1-2; the D gene is possibly TRBD1 (5 bases). V was pared by 1 base and J by 2 bases, with 11 bases between. This CDR3 comprises 15 residues. Germline V gene data show CDR1 as SGHVS and CDR2 as FQNEAQ.